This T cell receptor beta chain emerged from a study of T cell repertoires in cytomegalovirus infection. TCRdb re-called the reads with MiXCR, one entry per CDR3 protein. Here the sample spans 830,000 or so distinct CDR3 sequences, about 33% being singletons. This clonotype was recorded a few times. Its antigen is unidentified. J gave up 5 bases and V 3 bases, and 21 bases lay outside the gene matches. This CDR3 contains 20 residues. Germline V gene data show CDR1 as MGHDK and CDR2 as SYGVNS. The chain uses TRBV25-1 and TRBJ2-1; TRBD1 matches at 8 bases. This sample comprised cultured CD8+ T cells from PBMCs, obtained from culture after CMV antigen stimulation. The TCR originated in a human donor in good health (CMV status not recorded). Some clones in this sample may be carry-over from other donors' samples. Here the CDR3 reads CASSEPPGQGPVQGDNEQFF. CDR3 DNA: TGTGCCAGCAGTGAGCCCCCCGGACAGGGACCGGTACAAGGAGACAATGAGCAGTTCTTC. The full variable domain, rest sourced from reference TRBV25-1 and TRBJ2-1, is EADIYQTPRYLVIGTGKKITLECSQTMGHDKMYWYQQDPGMELHLIHYSYGVNSTEKGDLSSESTVSRIRTEHFPLTLESARPSHTSQYLCASSEPPGQGPVQGDNEQFFGPGTRLTVL.